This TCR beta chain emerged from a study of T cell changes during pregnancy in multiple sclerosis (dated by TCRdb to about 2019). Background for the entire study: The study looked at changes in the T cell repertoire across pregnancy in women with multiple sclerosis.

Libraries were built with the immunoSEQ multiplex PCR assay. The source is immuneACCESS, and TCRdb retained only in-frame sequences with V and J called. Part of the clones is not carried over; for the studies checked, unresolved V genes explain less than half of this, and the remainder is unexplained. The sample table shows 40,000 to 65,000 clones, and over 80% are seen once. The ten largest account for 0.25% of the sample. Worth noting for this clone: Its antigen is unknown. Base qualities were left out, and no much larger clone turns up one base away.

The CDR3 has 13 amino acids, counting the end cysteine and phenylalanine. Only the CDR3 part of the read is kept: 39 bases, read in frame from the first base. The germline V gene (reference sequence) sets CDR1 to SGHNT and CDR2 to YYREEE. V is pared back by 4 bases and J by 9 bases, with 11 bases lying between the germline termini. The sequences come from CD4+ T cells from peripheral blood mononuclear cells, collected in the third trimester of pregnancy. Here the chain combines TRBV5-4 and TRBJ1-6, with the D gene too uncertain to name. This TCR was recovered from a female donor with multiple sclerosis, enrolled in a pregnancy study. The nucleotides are TGTGCCAGCAGCATACCAGGTACTTCACCCCTCCACTTT. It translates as CASSIPGTSPLHF.